The sequence of this TCR beta chain was determined in a study of patients and donors after allogeneic stem cell transplantation (TCRdb year 2020). This clonotype was detected a few times. This receptor's antigen is unknown. No quality values exist for individual bases; no much larger clone is one base distant. The germline V gene (reference sequence) specifies SEHNR as CDR1 and FQNEAQ as CDR2. The junction shows trimming of 0 bases on V and 8 bases on J, and the gene matches do not reach 9 bases of it. The CDR3, from cysteine to phenylalanine, totals 17 residues. Of all the DNA, just the CDR3 is kept, 51 bases in frame from base 1. Library preparation employed RT-PCR. The sequencer listed for this sample is NextSeq 550. The public reads were run again by TCRdb, first through fastp at Q25 and then through MiXCR, and only productive beta chains were kept. Under each unique CDR3 protein, matching rows form one entry showing the most common genes and DNA. For this sample the table gives around 200,000 distinct CDR3 sequences, of which more than 35% were detected only once. The biggest ten clones account for 9.5% to 13% of the sample.

This sequence was found in a human donor who was either an allogeneic HSCT recipient or a stem cell or donor lymphocyte infusion donor (not recorded which). It is not recorded whose cells these are; they may come from a transplant donor. Material: blood, either unsorted or a sorted T cell fraction (not recorded which). Here the chain combines TRBV7-9 and TRBJ1-4; 10 central nucleotides agree with TRBD1. The CDR3 region reads CASSLAWTGGRREKLFF. The DNA sequence follows: TGTGCCAGCAGCTTAGCGTGGACAGGGGGACGGCGGGAAAAACTGTTTTTT.